This T cell receptor (beta chain) is drawn from a study of blood T cell repertoires in COVID-19. Study as a whole: The samples span acute and convalescent COVID-19 from the United States, Italy and Spain. T cells, B-cell-depleted T cells, or PBMCs supplied cDNA or gDNA.

V lost 6 bases to trimming and J lost 4 bases; unmatched junction nucleotides: 8. The CDR3 covers 15 residues. The germline CDR1 and CDR2 sequences are KGHSH and LQKENI. Authors' processing steps: Scientists estimated how many nucleated cells there were by amplifying reference gene primers. Sequencing was performed with immunoSEQ multiplex PCR; in TCRdb, only in-frame clones are kept and a portion is missing. V and J calls and clone size are given by that table; D and trimming were obtained from the DNA. The profile shows roughly 220,000 clones, approximately 80% of them singletons. Material: peripheral blood. The chain carries TRBV18 and TRBJ2-3, with 9 bases fitting TRBD1. The TCR was taken from a woman in her fifties or sixties who had recovered from COVID-19. The CDR3 spells CASSEGQGIADTQYF. The CDR3 DNA reads TGTGCCAGCTCGGAAGGACAGGGGATCGCAGATACGCAGTATTTT.